This is a list of T cell receptor beta chains from one sample in a study of blood T cell repertoires in COVID-19. Profiling relied on immunoSEQ multiplex PCR, and the TCRdb table lists in-frame clones only, not all of them. The table lists 150,000 to 200,000 clones, approximately 86% of them singletons, with 2.1% in the top ten. The sample was peripheral blood. The receptors were sampled from a man between 70 and 80 years old with active or convalescent COVID-19. The CDR3 runs from the conserved cysteine through the conserved F or W. Fields, in order: V gene, CDR3 protein.

>TRBV3-1/TRBV3-2
CASSPGGGKTDTQYF
>TRBV6-5
CASSYLSGGIYNEQFF
>TRBV7-2
CASSLGGTLSETQYF
>TRBV28
CASSPRGETYEQYF
>TRBV5-4
CASSEQSGEGAEQFF
>TRBV5-1
CASSLRVDRAENEKLFF
>TRBV19
CASSISTGINSNQPQHF
>TRBV25-1
CASSASATARLNEQFF
>TRBV11-2
CASSLGDRASTEAFF
>TRBV28
CASSLRVYGYTF
>TRBV5-4
CASSLPHRGFNEQYF
>TRBV28
CASSFSQIGNTIYF
>TRBV7-9
CASSSPGSGTDTQYF
>TRBV20-1
CSASLGLRTADTEAFF
>TRBV7-2
CASSLGEREGRSW
>TRBV28
CASTVSNEKLFF
>TRBV15
CATSRGGRVGGGEQYF
>TRBV28
CASSLLGPGQGHFSYNSPLHF
>TRBV7-9
CASSQTDTQYF
>TRBV27
CASSLIGQPNTDTQYF
>TRBV19
CASSSRQTNTGELFF
>TRBV19
CASSNLGLSGNTIYF